This is a list of T cell receptor beta chains from one sample in a study of blood T cell repertoires in COVID-19. Assay used: immunoSEQ multiplex PCR; TCRdb lists only in-frame clones, some missing. The sample has almost 250,000 clones, about 82% seen once. Sequenced sample: peripheral blood. Every receptor here comes from a woman older than 75 with COVID-19, enrolled during active disease. Each CDR3 is given with its conserved first and last residue. Each record gives: V gene, clone size, D gene, J gene, CDR3 protein, CDR3 DNA. A D gene is named only where the DNA matches it firmly. Only some rows state a clone size, as once, few, many or a class for expanded clones.

TRBV6-2/TRBV6-3	few	.	TRBJ2-7	CASSYYRDTAYEQYF	TGTGCCAGCAGTTACTATCGGGACACCGCCTACGAGCAGTACTTC
TRBV20-1	.	TRBD2	TRBJ2-2	CSASRTSGGNTGELFF	TGCAGTGCTAGTCGGACTAGCGGGGGGAACACCGGGGAGCTGTTTTTT
TRBV5-5	.	.	TRBJ2-4	CASSSRQTKNIQYF	TGTGCCAGCAGCTCCCGACAGACAAAAAACATTCAGTACTTC
TRBV7-3	.	.	TRBJ2-2	CASSPGRGTNTGELFF	TGTGCCAGCAGCCCAGGAAGGGGGACGAACACCGGGGAGCTGTTTTTT
TRBV5-8	few	TRBD1	TRBJ1-5	CASNGYGVQGSNQPQHF	TGTGCCAGCAACGGTTACGGGGTACAGGGGAGCAATCAGCCCCAGCATTTT
TRBV7-2	few	.	TRBJ2-7	CASSLRDEQYF	TGTGCCAGCAGCTTACGGGACGAGCAGTACTTC
TRBV7-9	.	.	TRBJ2-5	CASSLSSETQYF	TGTGCCAGCAGCTTATCCTCAGAGACCCAGTACTTC
TRBV12-1	.	.	TRBJ2-2	CASSFGTGRGTGELFF	TGTGCCAGCAGCTTCGGGACAGGGAGAGGGACCGGGGAGCTGTTTTTT
TRBV2	.	.	TRBJ1-2	CASKGGNYGYTF	TGTGCCAGCAAGGGGGGGAACTATGGCTACACCTTC
TRBV5-1	.	TRBD2	TRBJ2-7	CASSRVGAGGPGDEQYF	TGCGCCAGCAGCCGGGTCGGAGCGGGGGGACCAGGGGACGAGCAGTACTTC
TRBV5-5	.	TRBD1	TRBJ2-7	CASSKEVGTVYEQYF	TGTGCCAGCAGCAAGGAGGTAGGGACAGTATACGAGCAGTACTTC
TRBV30	.	TRBD2	TRBJ2-1	CAWSVRRGLAGGRGSYNEQFF	TGTGCCTGGAGTGTACGGCGGGGACTAGCGGGGGGCCGTGGCTCCTACAATGAGCAGTTCTTC
TRBV7-8	.	.	TRBJ1-1	CASSPQAVNTEAFF	TGTGCCAGCAGCCCGCAGGCAGTAAACACTGAAGCTTTCTTT
TRBV28	.	.	TRBJ1-2	CASAEGTYGYTF	TGTGCCAGCGCTGAGGGTACCTATGGCTACACCTTC
TRBV6-5	.	.	TRBJ1-2	CASRGPKNYGYTF	TGTGCCAGCAGGGGGCCGAAGAACTATGGCTACACCTTC
TRBV5-1	.	.	TRBJ1-2	CASSFSYDYGYTF	TGCGCCAGCAGCTTCTCCTATGACTATGGCTACACCTTC
TRBV28	.	.	TRBJ1-5	CASSLQGYQPQHF	TGTGCCAGCAGTTTACAGGGCTACCAGCCCCAGCATTTT
TRBV5-6	.	.	TRBJ1-1	CASSWSLRGMNTEAFF	TGTGCCAGCAGCTGGTCACTTCGGGGTATGAACACTGAAGCTTTCTTT
TRBV7-2	once	.	TRBJ2-3	CASRRVLGPHTDTQYF	TGTGCCAGCAGGAGGGTCTTGGGTCCCCACACAGATACGCAGTATTTT
TRBV6-5	.	.	TRBJ2-5	CASSYWGGGETQYF	TGTGCCAGCAGTTACTGGGGTGGGGGGGAGACCCAGTACTTC
TRBV7-2	.	TRBD2	TRBJ2-3	CASSLGAGGSTDTQYF	TGTGCCAGCAGCTTAGGGGCGGGGGGAAGCACAGATACGCAGTATTTT
TRBV10-3	once	TRBD1	TRBJ1-5	CAISDGDRPSNQPQHF	TGTGCCATCAGTGACGGGGACAGGCCAAGCAATCAGCCCCAGCATTTT
TRBV5-6	.	.	TRBJ2-4	CASSTGSEAKNIQYF	TGTGCCAGCAGCACAGGGAGTGAGGCCAAAAACATTCAGTACTTC
TRBV7-2	.	.	TRBJ2-5	CASTPQGPLTQYF	TGTGCCAGCACCCCCCAGGGCCCCCTGACCCAGTACTTC
TRBV5-1	.	.	TRBJ2-5	CASRRSQETQYF	TGCGCCAGCAGGAGGTCACAAGAGACCCAGTACTTC
TRBV19	.	.	TRBJ2-6	CASSIGSAGANVLTF	TGTGCCAGTAGTATAGGGTCGGCTGGGGCCAACGTCCTGACTTTC
TRBV28	.	TRBD2	TRBJ2-1	CASSSTSGGPYNEQFF	TGTGCCAGCAGTTCGACTAGCGGGGGGCCCTACAATGAGCAGTTCTTC
TRBV11-1	.	TRBD1	TRBJ1-1	CASSDYRGETEAFF	TGTGCCAGCAGCGATTACAGGGGGGAGACTGAAGCTTTCTTT
TRBV11-2	.	.	TRBJ1-1	CASTPGPTSEAFF	TGTGCCAGCACCCCGGGTCCTACGTCTGAAGCTTTCTTT
TRBV3-1/TRBV3-2	.	.	TRBJ2-5	CASSRFGPGQETQYF	TGTGCCAGCAGCCGGTTCGGCCCGGGGCAAGAGACCCAGTACTTC
TRBV5-1	.	TRBD2	TRBJ2-2	CASSLAKLAGTAGELFF	TGCGCCAGCAGCTTGGCCAAACTAGCGGGGACCGCCGGGGAGCTGTTTTTT
TRBV19	.	.	TRBJ1-3	CASRKDNSGNTIYF	TGTGCCAGTCGTAAGGACAACTCTGGAAACACCATATATTTT
TRBV30	.	.	TRBJ2-5	CAWSSVQETQYF	TGTGCCTGGAGCTCCGTTCAAGAGACCCAGTACTTC
TRBV2	.	.	TRBJ2-1	CASKYGGPGDEQFF	TGTGCCAGCAAATACGGGGGGCCCGGGGATGAGCAGTTCTTC
TRBV18	.	TRBD2	TRBJ2-1	CASSPPGLAGDNEQFF	TGTGCCAGCTCACCACCGGGACTAGCGGGGGACAATGAGCAGTTCTTC
TRBV7-2	.	.	TRBJ1-2	CASSLAIGYTF	TGTGCCAGCAGCTTAGCAATAGGCTACACCTTC
TRBV6-5	.	TRBD1	TRBJ1-2	CASNPQGAYGYTF	TGTGCCAGCAACCCCCAGGGGGCCTATGGCTACACCTTC
TRBV6-6	.	TRBD1	TRBJ1-1	CASSDRVSTEAFF	TGTGCCAGCAGTGACAGGGTGAGCACTGAAGCTTTCTTT
TRBV15	.	TRBD1	TRBJ1-1	CATSREVGRGRTRDNTEAFF	TGTGCCACCAGCAGAGAGGTGGGCAGGGGGCGAACCCGTGACAACACTGAAGCTTTCTTT
TRBV13	.	TRBD1	TRBJ1-2	CASSLSALRGTGGFGYTF	TGTGCCAGCAGCTTAAGCGCTCTTCGCGGGACAGGGGGCTTTGGCTACACCTTC
TRBV23-1	.	.	TRBJ2-5	CASSQTGIDLKTRESQYF	TGCGCCAGCAGTCAGACGGGGATCGATCTTAAAACAAGAGAGTCCCAGTACTTC
TRBV19	.	TRBD1	TRBJ1-1	CASSIQWTGENTEAFF	TGTGCCAGTAGTATACAATGGACAGGGGAGAACACTGAAGCTTTCTTT
TRBV19	once	.	TRBJ1-6	CASTLFLNSPLHF	TGTGCCAGTACCTTGTTTCTGAATTCACCCCTCCACTTT
TRBV19	.	TRBD1	TRBJ1-5	CASSKGAETGVQPQHF	TGTGCCAGTAGTAAAGGGGCTGAGACAGGGGTTCAGCCCCAGCATTTT
TRBV6-5	.	TRBD2	TRBJ2-5	CASRTTSSGGTQYF	TGTGCCAGCAGAACTACATCTAGCGGGGGGACCCAGTACTTC
TRBV5-1	.	.	TRBJ2-3	CASSLFGGEVADTQYF	TGCGCCAGCAGCCTGTTTGGGGGCGAGGTTGCAGATACGCAGTATTTT